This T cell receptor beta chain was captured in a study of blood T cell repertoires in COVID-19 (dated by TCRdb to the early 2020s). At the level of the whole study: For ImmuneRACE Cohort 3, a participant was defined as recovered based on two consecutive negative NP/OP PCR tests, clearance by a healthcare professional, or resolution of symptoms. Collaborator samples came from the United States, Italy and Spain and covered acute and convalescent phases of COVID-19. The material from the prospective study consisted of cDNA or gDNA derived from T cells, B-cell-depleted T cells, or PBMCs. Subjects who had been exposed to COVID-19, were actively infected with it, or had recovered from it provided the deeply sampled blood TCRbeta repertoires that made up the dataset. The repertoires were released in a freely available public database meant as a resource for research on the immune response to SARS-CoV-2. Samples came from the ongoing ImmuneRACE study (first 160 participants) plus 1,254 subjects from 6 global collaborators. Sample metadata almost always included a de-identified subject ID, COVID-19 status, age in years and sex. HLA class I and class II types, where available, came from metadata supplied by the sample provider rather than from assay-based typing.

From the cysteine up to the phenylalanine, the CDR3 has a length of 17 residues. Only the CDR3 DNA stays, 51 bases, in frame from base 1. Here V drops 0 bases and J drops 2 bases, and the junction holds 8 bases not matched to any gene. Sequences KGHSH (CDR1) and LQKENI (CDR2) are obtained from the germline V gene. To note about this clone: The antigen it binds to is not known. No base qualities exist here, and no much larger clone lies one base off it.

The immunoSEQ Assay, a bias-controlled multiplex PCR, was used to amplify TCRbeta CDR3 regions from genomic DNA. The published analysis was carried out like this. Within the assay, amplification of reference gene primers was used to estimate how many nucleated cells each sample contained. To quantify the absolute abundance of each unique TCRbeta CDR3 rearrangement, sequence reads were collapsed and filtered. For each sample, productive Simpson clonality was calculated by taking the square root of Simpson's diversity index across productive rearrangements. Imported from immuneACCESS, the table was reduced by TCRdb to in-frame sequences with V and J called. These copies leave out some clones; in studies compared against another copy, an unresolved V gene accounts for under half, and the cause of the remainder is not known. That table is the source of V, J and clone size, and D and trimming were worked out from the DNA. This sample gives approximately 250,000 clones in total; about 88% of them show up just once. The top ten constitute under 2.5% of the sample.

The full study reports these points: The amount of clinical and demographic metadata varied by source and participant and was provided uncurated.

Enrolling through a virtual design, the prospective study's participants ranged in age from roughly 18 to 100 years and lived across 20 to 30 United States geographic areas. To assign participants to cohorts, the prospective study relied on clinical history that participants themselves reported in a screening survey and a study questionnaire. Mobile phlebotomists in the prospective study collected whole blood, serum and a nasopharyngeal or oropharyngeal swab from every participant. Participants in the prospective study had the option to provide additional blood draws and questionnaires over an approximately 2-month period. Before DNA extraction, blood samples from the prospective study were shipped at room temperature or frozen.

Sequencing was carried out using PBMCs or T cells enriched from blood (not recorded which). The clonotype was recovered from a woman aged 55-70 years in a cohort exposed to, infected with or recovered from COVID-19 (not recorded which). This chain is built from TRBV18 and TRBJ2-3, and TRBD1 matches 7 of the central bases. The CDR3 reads CASSPPSLTGNTDTQYF. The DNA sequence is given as TGTGCCAGCTCACCACCTTCGTTGACAGGGAACACAGATACGCAGTATTTT.